This TCR beta chain came from a study of vaccination and CD4 T cells after COVID-19. The overall study: Ranging from 14 to 241, the interval between dose two and post-vaccine sampling had a median of 72 days.

This sample's treatment: approximately nine-day PBMC culture with coronavirus spike peptide pools or control peptides (ViraFEST assay). Oncomine TCR Beta short-read sequencing was applied to DNA from cultured CD4+ T cells. Each CDR3 protein is one row after TCRdb ran MiXCR on the PCR reads. The table includes around 26,000 distinct CDR3 sequences, roughly two thirds detected once. With respect to this clonotype: The antigen remains unidentified.

V lost 6 bases and J lost 1, with 15 bases in between. The CDR3 is 16 amino acids. Germline V CDR1 and CDR2: LNHDA, SQIVND (reference sequence). The rearrangement uses TRBV19 and TRBJ2-2; no clear D. The starting material was CD4+ T cells from blood, cultured in vitro, obtained after SARS-CoV-2 vaccination. The sequence derives from a human donor who received a COVID-19 vaccine. The CDR3 is CASSPREMRNTGELFF. The DNA for the CDR3 is TGTGCCAGTAGCCCAAGAGAAATGAGGAACACCGGGGAGCTGTTTTTT.